Below, 15 T cell receptor beta chains from the same sample are listed, as sequenced in a study of shared clonotypes between healthy human individuals (dated by TCRdb to about 2020). The library was generated by the immunoSEQ multiplex PCR assay. This immuneACCESS table, as held by TCRdb, lists in-frame sequences with V and J called but not all clones. Of the missing ones, under half trace to an unresolved V gene in checked studies; the others have no known cause. The sample contains approximately 87,000 clones, about 65% of them found a single time. The top ten hold about 51% of the sample. Sequences were obtained from memory CD8+ T cells sorted from blood. Read against the paper, the sample's cell subset or site label means: CD45RO+ cells pooled with CCR7-negative TemRA cells. The origin of the receptors is a man aged 30 to 45 in good health.

This chain connects TRBV18 to TRBJ1-1; TRBD1 might be the D (6 bases). Germline V lookup: CDR1 KGHSH, CDR2 LQKENI. V was clipped by 3 bases and J by 3 bases, with 11 bases between them. CDR3 length: 14 residues. The CDR3 region is CASSPQGTHTEAFF. The CDR3 DNA is TGTGCCAGCTCACCGCAGGGGACGCACACTGAAGCTTTCTTT.

This clone was observed at least ten times. The genes are TRBV6-4 and TRBJ2-1; a possible D gene is TRBD2 (6 bases). V lost 0 bases and J 9 bases, leaving 12 bases between the germline ends. This CDR3 is 14 amino acids long. Germline V lookup: CDR1 MRHNA, CDR2 SNTAGT. CDR3 nucleotide sequence: TGTGCCAGCAGTGACTCGTTAGCGGCGAGTGAGCAGTTCTTC. The encoded protein is CASSDSLAASEQFF.

This clone was detected only once. This chain connects TRBV4-3 to TRBJ2-3; 9 nucleotides align to TRBD2. The junction had 5 bases not matched to a gene; V was cut back by 0 bases and J by 1 base. The CDR3 extends over 17 amino acids. The germline gives CDR1 LGHNA, CDR2 YSLEER. In DNA, the CDR3 is TGCGCCAGCAGCCAAGATCGAGGCGGGAGGGGCACAGATACGCAGTATTTT. Translated: CASSQDRGGRGTDTQYF.

This clone was seen a handful of times. The genes are TRBV25-1 and TRBJ2-2; 8 bases are a match to TRBD1. Per germline, CDR1 MGHDK and CDR2 SYGVNS. This CDR3 has 13 amino acids. V was pared by 5 bases and J by 6 bases, with 2 bases of the junction left unmatched. CDR3 sequence reads: CASSQGAPGELFF. CDR3 coding DNA: TGTGCCAGCAGTCAGGGGGCCCCCGGGGAGCTGTTTTTT.

The chain uses TRBV30 and TRBJ2-7, with D unresolved. V dropped 3 bases and J dropped 2 bases, with 14 bases sitting between them. Germline V gene data show CDR1 as GTSNPN and CDR2 as SVGIG (reference sequence). The CDR3 extends over 14 amino acids. CDR3 DNA: TGTGCCTGGAGCGAGCAGTTGACCCCCTACGAGCAGTACTTC. Translated: CAWSEQLTPYEQYF.

The V and J genes are TRBV25-1 and TRBJ2-7; TRBD2 might be the D (5 bases). Looked up from germline, CDR1 is MGHDK and CDR2 is SYGVNS. V gave up 5 bases and J gave up 6 bases, with 14 bases separating them. The CDR3 is 13 residues long. The CDR3 is CASSHGNGFEQYF. The CDR3 DNA follows: TGTGCCAGCAGTCACGGGAACGGCTTCGAGCAGTACTTC.

The chain uses TRBV29-1 and TRBJ1-3; TRBD1 agrees at 7 bases. Looked up from germline, CDR1 is SQVTM and CDR2 is ANQGSEA. V gave up 6 bases and J gave up 4 bases; unmatched junction bases: 12. The CDR3 extends over 15 amino acids. CDR3 loop: CSVGQAIGPGNTIYF. As DNA, the CDR3 is TGCAGCGTCGGACAGGCTATAGGGCCAGGAAACACCATATATTTT.

The rearrangement uses TRBV5-1 and TRBJ2-7, with 9 bases aligning to TRBD2. Germline V gene lookup returns CDR1 SGHRS and CDR2 YFSETQ. After removal of 0 bases from V and 3 bases from J, the junction contained 4 bases not matched to a gene. The CDR3 spans 15 residues. The CDR3 here is CASSLETTSGYEQYF. In nucleotides, the CDR3 is TGCGCCAGCAGCTTGGAAACGACTAGCGGCTACGAGCAGTACTTC.

About this clone: The likely explanation is a read error, given a far larger clone one base away. This CDR3 is CASSPLSGEQYF. The CDR3 nucleotides are TGTGCCAGCAGCCCGCTTTCGGGGGAGCAGTACTTC. The chain joins TRBV7-9 to TRBJ2-7; tentative D call: TRBD2 (5 bases). Trimming removed 5 bases at V and 7 bases at J, with 12 bases between. CDR3 length: 12 residues. In germline, CDR1 is SEHNR, CDR2 FQNEAQ (reference sequence).

J is TRBJ2-2 and V is TRBV10-3; 10 bases match TRBD2. CDR3 length: 17 amino acids. Germline V gives CDR1 ENHRY, CDR2 SYGVKD. Trimming removed 0 bases from V and 5 bases from J; junction bases left unmatched: 6. The DNA for the CDR3 is TGTGCCATCAGTGAGTCTATGTCTAGCGGGAGAACCGGGGAGCTGTTTTTT. Protein: CAISESMSSGRTGELFF.

This clone was seen more than once but under ten times. The rearrangement uses TRBV28 and TRBJ2-1; 9 bases match TRBD2. Germline CDR1 reads MDHEN; CDR2 reads SYDVKM. V gave up 7 bases and J gave up 0 bases; unmatched junction bases: 13. CDR3 length: 18 residues. The CDR3 DNA sequence: TGTGCCAGCATCAAAACCTCCCTTAGCGGGAGCTCCTACAATGAGCAGTTCTTC. Amino acids: CASIKTSLSGSSYNEQFF. Together with reference TRBV28 and TRBJ2-1, the CDR3 gives the full variable domain: DVKVTQSSRYLVKRTGEKVFLECVQDMDHENMFWYRQDPGLGLRLIYFSYDVKMKEKGDIPEGYSVSREKKERFSLILESASTNQTSMYLCASIKTSLSGSSYNEQFFGPGTRLTVL.

In its sample, this clone was seen once. V is TRBV7-4 and J is TRBJ2-7; TRBD1 aligns across 7 bases. V shed 2 bases, J shed 7 bases, and the junction held 8 bases outside the gene matches. The CDR3 is 14 residues long. Per germline, CDR1 SGHVT and CDR2 SQSDAQ. The CDR3 spells CASSLLQGVWEQYF. Written as DNA, the CDR3 is TGTGCCAGCAGCTTATTGCAGGGGGTGTGGGAGCAGTACTTC.

The gene calls are TRBV5-6 and TRBJ2-7; 7 bases map to TRBD1. The CDR3 spans 14 residues. With V trimmed by 7 bases and J by 1 base, 8 bases remained unmatched. Germline-derived CDR1 and CDR2 are SGHDT and YYEEEE. The CDR3 sequence: CASSHSRGSYEQYF. CDR3 nucleotide sequence: TGTGCCAGCTCTCACTCCAGGGGGTCCTACGAGCAGTACTTC.

V usage is TRBV5-1 and J usage is TRBJ2-2; tentatively, D is TRBD2 (6 bases). This CDR3 comprises 14 residues. The germline V and J ends were trimmed by 2 bases and 6 bases, with 11 bases remaining between them. Germline V gene sequence: CDR1 SGHRS, CDR2 YFSETQ. The CDR3: CASSFSGPPGELFF. CDR3 in DNA: TGCGCCAGCAGCTTTAGCGGCCCTCCCGGGGAGCTGTTTTTT.

The rearrangement links TRBV6-6 to TRBJ2-7; D may be TRBD2 (6 bases). Germline-derived CDR1 and CDR2 are MNHNY and SVGAGI (reference sequence). The CDR3 totals 13 residues. Trimming removed 5 bases at V and 2 bases at J, with 10 bases between. CDR3 bases: TGTGCCAGCAGTACGGGCGGGACCTACGAGCAGTACTTC. Translation gives CASSTGGTYEQYF.